Each of the 27 T cell receptor beta chains below was sequenced from the same sample in a study of T cells after yellow fever vaccination. TCRdb passed the 5' RACE reads through MiXCR, listing each CDR3 protein once. This sample has about 57,000 distinct CDR3 sequences, with about 7.8% found just once. Here the sequenced sample was CD8+ T cells sorted from PBMCs, taken 15 days after the yellow fever booster vaccination. These receptors originate from a man younger than 40 who received the YFV17D yellow fever vaccine.

Worth noting for this clonotype: A much larger clonotype is one base distant, so this may be a read error. The chain has TRBV27 and TRBJ2-7, with a tentative D call TRBD1 (6 bases). The germline CDR1 and CDR2 sequences are MNHEY and SMNVEV (reference sequence). This CDR3 is built from 15 residues. The germline V and J ends were trimmed by 5 bases and 4 bases, with 18 bases remaining between them. The CDR3 loop is CASSHRRAGVYEQYF. In nucleotides, the CDR3 is TGTGCCAGCAGTCACCGAAGGGCAGGGGTTTACGAGCAGTACTTC.

This clonotype was counted ten times or more. The rearrangement joins TRBV7-9 to TRBJ2-7; D uncertain. Germline CDR1 SEHNR, CDR2 FQNEAQ (reference sequence). The CDR3 is made up of 13 amino acids. V shed 0 bases and J shed 2 bases, with 5 bases lying between them. CDR3 sequence: CASSLALTYEQYF. The CDR3 nucleotides are TGTGCCAGCAGCTTAGCGTTGACCTACGAGCAGTACTTC.

Note on this clonotype: Being one base from a much bigger clone, this may be a read error. This is likely a read error, given that the CDR3 carries no conserved phenylalanine or tryptophan at its end. The rearrangement links TRBV24-1 to TRBJ2-7; no clear D gene. The V gene's germline CDR1 is KGHDR and CDR2 SFDVKD. CDR3 size: 13 residues. V lost 6 bases and J 5 bases, leaving 13 bases between the germline ends. The CDR3 loop reads CATSPALGNEQYY. As DNA, the CDR3 is TGTGCCACCAGTCCCGCGCTGGGCAACGAGCAGTACTAC.

This clonotype was observed a handful of times. DNA of the CDR3: TGTGCCAGCAGAGAGCCGGGGCAGCCAGAGACCCAGTACTTC. This codes for CASREPGQPETQYF. This chain connects TRBV7-4 to TRBJ2-5; D is tentatively TRBD1 or TRBD2 (5 bases each). Germline CDR1 is SGHVT and CDR2 is SQSDAQ. The germline V and J ends were trimmed by 6 bases and 4 bases, with 15 bases remaining between them. This CDR3 has 14 amino acids.

This clonotype was detected ten times or more. The chain links TRBV7-8 to TRBJ2-5, with 10 bases aligning to TRBD2. Germline CDR1 reads SGHVS; CDR2 reads FQNEAQ. V shed 5 bases and J 5 bases; nucleotides not matched to a gene: 11. The CDR3 runs 16 residues. CDR3 loop: CASSAGLAAIWETQYF. For the CDR3, the DNA is TGTGCCAGCAGCGCCGGACTAGCGGCAATCTGGGAGACCCAGTACTTC.

This clonotype occurred many times. V gene TRBV29-1 combines with J gene TRBJ2-7; 10 bases fit TRBD2. The V gene end was trimmed by 6 bases and the J gene end by 0 bases; junction bases not matched to a gene: 8. Germline V gene sequence: CDR1 SQVTM, CDR2 ANQGSEA. The CDR3 length is 15 residues. The CDR3 DNA is TGCAGCGTCGAGGGGACTAGCGAGCTCTCCTACGAGCAGTACTTC. Amino acid sequence: CSVEGTSELSYEQYF.

This clonotype was seen repeatedly, ten times or more. The gene calls are TRBV7-2 and TRBJ2-3; no clear D. The CDR3 covers 15 residues. CDR1 SGHTA and CDR2 FQGNSA come from the germline V gene. With 1 base removed from V and 5 bases from J, the gap between germline ends came to 13 bases. CDR3 sequence: CASSLVVNGEDTQYF. DNA for the CDR3: TGTGCCAGCAGCTTAGTCGTGAATGGGGAAGATACGCAGTATTTT.

A note on this clonotype: This clone may be a read error of a much larger clone one base away. The V call is TRBV7-2, the J call TRBJ2-3; unclear D gene. Germline V lookup: CDR1 SGHTA, CDR2 FQGNSA. The CDR3 length is 15 residues. V lost 2 bases and J 0 bases, leaving 9 bases between the germline ends. CDR3 residues: CASSLSAASTDTQYF. Here the CDR3 DNA reads TGTGCCAGCAGCTTATCGGCGGCTAGCACAGATACGCAGTATTTT. Full variable domain (remainder filled in from reference TRBV7-2 and TRBJ2-3): GAGVSQSPSNKVTEKGKDVELRCDPISGHTALYWYRQSLGQGLEFLIYFQGNSAPDKSGLPSDRFSAERTGGSVSTLTIQRTQQEDSAVYLCASSLSAASTDTQYFGPGTRLTVL.

The sample holds many counts of this clonotype. The chain carries TRBV6-2 or TRBV6-3 and TRBJ2-7, with TRBD1 matching over 8 bases. Germline V gives CDR1 MNHEY, CDR2 SVGEGT. This CDR3 has 12 residues. V lost 10 bases and J lost 3; bases outside the gene matches: 5. The CDR3 nucleotides read TGTGCCATCCAGGGGGCAGACTACGAGCAGTACTTC. It codes for CAIQGADYEQYF.

The chain employs TRBV20-1 and TRBJ2-7; no definite D call. CDR1 DFQATT and CDR2 SNEGSKA come from the germline V gene (reference sequence). The germline V and J ends were trimmed by 4 bases and 4 bases, with 23 bases remaining between them. This CDR3 contains 16 residues. CDR3 protein: CSATPLPDSKSYEQYF. The CDR3 DNA reads TGCAGTGCTACGCCCCTCCCCGATAGCAAGTCGTACGAGCAGTACTTC.

Note on this clonotype: This may be a read error, as it is one base from a much larger clone. The chain couples TRBV20-1 to TRBJ2-4, with D hard to call. Germline V gene data show CDR1 as DFQATT and CDR2 as SNEGSKA (reference sequence). V lost 1 base to trimming and J lost 7 bases, with 17 bases between them. The CDR3 runs 15 residues. The CDR3 is CSARVLIAVDNIQYF. CDR3 sequence (DNA): TGCAGTGCTAGAGTCCTAATCGCCGTCGACAACATTCAGTACTTC.

This clonotype showed up many times. V and J are TRBV9 and TRBJ2-7; perhaps TRBD2 as D (6 bases). The CDR3 has 16 amino acids. Trimming took off 4 bases at V and 2 bases at J, with 19 bases between the two ends. Germline V gene lookup returns CDR1 SGDLS and CDR2 YYNGEE. The CDR3 DNA reads TGTGCCAGCAGCTATGGGGATTTGGGGGGTGCCTACGAGCAGTACTTC. Translation gives CASSYGDLGGAYEQYF.

This clonotype has ten or more counts. The J gene is TRBJ2-1, the V gene TRBV4-1; no firm D call. The V gene's germline CDR1 is MGHRA and CDR2 YSYEKL. The CDR3 length is 15 residues. Trimming left V 4 bases short and J 4 bases short, with 14 bases between. For the CDR3, the DNA is TGCGCCAGCAGCCGGCTACGGGCCCAGTACAATGAGCAGTTCTTC. This codes for CASSRLRAQYNEQFF.

There are many counts of this clonotype. The chain uses TRBV27 and TRBJ2-1; 8 bases align to TRBD1. V gave up 8 bases and J gave up 0 bases; unmatched junction bases: 15. CDR3 size: 18 residues. From germline, CDR1 is MNHEY and CDR2 SMNVEV (reference sequence). CDR3 coding DNA: TGTGCCAGCCTCGGGACAGGATGGACGGGGAGCTCCTACAATGAGCAGTTCTTC. Translated: CASLGTGWTGSSYNEQFF.

This clonotype has a count of ten or more. The chain joins TRBV29-1 to TRBJ2-7, with D possibly matching TRBD2 (5 bases). CDR1 is SQVTM and CDR2 is ANQGSEA in the germline V gene. This CDR3 is 13 amino acids long. V was clipped by 5 bases and J by 3 bases, with 14 bases between them. In DNA form, the CDR3 reads TGCAGCGTTCGGGGTTTGTCAAACTACGAGCAGTACTTC. Amino acids: CSVRGLSNYEQYF.

This clonotype was seen ten or more times. The chain joins TRBV24-1 to TRBJ2-1, with 8 nucleotides matching TRBD2. The CDR3 has 11 residues. V was clipped by 9 bases and J by 7 bases; unmatched bases: 1. CDR1 is KGHDR and CDR2 is SFDVKD in the germline V gene. In DNA form, the CDR3 reads TGTGCCACCCAGCGGGAGAATGAGCAGTTCTTC. Its translation: CATQRENEQFF.

With regard to this clonotype: It may be a read error: a sequence one base away is much more abundant. The genes are TRBV20-1 and TRBJ2-7; D is undetermined. Per the germline V gene, CDR1 is DFQATT and CDR2 is SNEGSKA (reference sequence). The V gene lost 6 bases and the J gene lost 4 bases, with 19 bases spanning the gap. The CDR3 covers 14 residues. The DNA of the CDR3 is TGCAGTGCAGGTGGTGGCGTGAGGTCTTACGAGCAGTACTTC. It is translated as CSAGGGVRSYEQYF.

This clonotype was seen many times. The rearrangement links TRBV20-1 to TRBJ2-1; 9 bases are shared with TRBD2. The CDR3 extends over 15 amino acids. Germline V gives CDR1 DFQATT, CDR2 SNEGSKA (reference sequence). V shed 6 bases and J 2 bases; nucleotides not matched to a gene: 8. The CDR3 is CSARTPSGAYNEQFF. The CDR3 nucleotides are TGCAGTGCGCGAACCCCTAGCGGGGCCTACAATGAGCAGTTCTTC.

In its sample, this clonotype was seen many times. The chain combines TRBV28 with TRBJ2-7, with 10 bases that match TRBD2. This CDR3 region has 17 residues. Trimming removed 3 bases from V and 3 bases from J; junction bases left unmatched: 11. The germline V gene has CDR1 MDHEN and CDR2 SYDVKM. CDR3 sequence: CASSFNPGTSEYYEQYF. The CDR3, as DNA: TGTGCCAGCAGTTTCAATCCCGGGACTAGCGAGTACTACGAGCAGTACTTC.

This clonotype was counted ten times or more. V usage is TRBV4-2 and J usage is TRBJ2-2; possible D gene TRBD2, 6 bases. Per germline, CDR1 LGHNA and CDR2 YNFKEQ. V was clipped by 3 bases and J by 3 bases, with 11 bases between them. This CDR3 region has 15 residues. CDR3 residues: CASSQRDRDTGELFF. The CDR3 DNA is TGTGCCAGCAGCCAGCGGGACCGAGACACCGGGGAGCTGTTTTTT.

V and J are TRBV18 and TRBJ2-7, with unresolved D. The CDR3 consists of 15 residues. Trimming removed 0 bases at V and 2 bases at J, with 11 bases between. Looked up from germline, CDR1 is KGHSH and CDR2 is LQKENI. The CDR3 region is CASSPPETPAYEQYF. The CDR3 region has the DNA TGTGCCAGCTCACCACCGGAGACCCCGGCCTACGAGCAGTACTTC.

This clonotype was seen repeatedly, ten times or more. J is TRBJ2-2 and V is TRBV10-3; D is uncertain. The V end was cut by 4 bases, the J end by 1 base, with 10 bases between. There are 15 residues in the CDR3. Per the germline V gene, CDR1 is ENHRY and CDR2 is SYGVKD. CDR3 nucleotide sequence: TGTGCCATCAGTGTAGGCGATGTGAACACCGGGGAGCTGTTTTTT. Amino acid sequence: CAISVGDVNTGELFF.

Details on this clonotype: Just one base apart from a much larger clone, this may be a read error. The V call is TRBV3-1, the J call TRBJ2-5, with D maybe TRBD1 (6 bases). The CDR3 contains 12 residues. Germline CDR1 LGHDT, CDR2 YNNKEL (reference sequence). The CDR3 loop reads CGSWDNQETQYF. For the CDR3, the DNA is TGTGGCAGTTGGGACAACCAAGAGACCCAGTACTTC.

This clonotype came up many times. The genes are TRBV19 and TRBJ2-4; D may be TRBD1 or TRBD2 (5 bases each). Trimming cost V 3 bases and J 3 bases, with 9 bases left between them. CDR3 length: 14 residues. Germline V lookup: CDR1 LNHDA, CDR2 SQIVND (reference sequence). CDR3 residues: CASSIRDGKNIQYF. The CDR3 region has the DNA TGTGCCAGTAGTATCCGGGACGGCAAAAACATTCAGTACTTC.

The chain joins TRBV9 to TRBJ2-1; tentatively, D is TRBD2 (7 bases). Trimming removed 4 bases at V and 7 bases at J, with 18 bases between. Looked up from germline, CDR1 is SGDLS and CDR2 is YYNGEE. This CDR3 is built from 15 residues. CDR3 in amino acids: CASSKGGEGRNEQFF. The CDR3 nucleotides read TGTGCCAGCAGCAAGGGGGGGGAGGGCCGGAATGAGCAGTTCTTC.

In its sample, this clonotype was seen many times. The chain recombines TRBV14 with TRBJ2-1; D possibly corresponds to TRBD2 (6 bases). Trimming left V 3 bases short and J 7 bases short, with 22 bases between. The germline CDR1 and CDR2 sequences are SGHDN and FVKESK. The CDR3 spans 17 residues. The DNA of the CDR3 is TGTGCCAGCAGCCAGCGGAAACGCCAGGGAGGAGGGAATGAGCAGTTCTTC. Translation gives CASSQRKRQGGGNEQFF.

On this clonotype itself: This may come from a read error, since a much larger clone is one base off. This chain connects TRBV5-8 to TRBJ2-5; D uncertain. Per germline, CDR1 SGHTS and CDR2 YDEGEE. The CDR3 covers 15 residues. The V and J ends lost 0 bases and 5 bases respectively, with 14 bases between them. Written as DNA, the CDR3 is TGTGCCAGCAGCTTGGAACAAGGCTTGATCGAGACCCAGTACTTC. This codes for CASSLEQGLIETQYF.